These 9 T cell receptor beta chains came from one sample sequenced in a study of cytomegalovirus exposure and HLA in healthy donors (dated by TCRdb to 2015 to 2018). Libraries were constructed by the immunoSEQ multiplex PCR assay. For the multiplex PCR, a mixture combining 60 forward primers for TCR Vbeta segments and 13 reverse primers for TCR Jbeta segments was used. Imported from immuneACCESS, the table was reduced by TCRdb to in-frame sequences with V and J called. These copies leave out some clones; in studies compared against another copy, an unresolved V gene accounts for under half, and the cause of the remainder is not known. The sample table shows 99,000 or so clones, and about 70% are seen once. Approximately 3% of the sample belongs to the ten largest clones. The specimen was PBMCs. These TCRs come from a man younger than 45 in good health and CMV-seronegative.

The chain is built from TRBV6-1 and TRBJ2-7; D perhaps matches TRBD2 (5 bases). The CDR3 runs 16 residues. The V gene lost 4 bases and the J gene lost 0 bases, with 16 bases spanning the gap. CDR1 is MNHNS and CDR2 is SASEGT in the germline V gene. CDR3 protein: CASSAGSTGSSYEQYF. The DNA for the CDR3 is TGTGCCAGCAGTGCAGGTTCGACGGGAAGCTCCTACGAGCAGTACTTC.

The rearrangement joins TRBV30 to TRBJ1-1, with no clear D. V was clipped by 2 bases and J by 6 bases, with 13 bases between them. Germline CDR1 GTSNPN, CDR2 SVGIG (reference sequence). This CDR3 comprises 13 residues. CDR3 sequence (DNA): TGTGCCTGGAGTTTTAGACTCGATGCTGAAGCTTTCTTT. This sequence encodes CAWSFRLDAEAFF.

The chain links TRBV11-2 to TRBJ2-7, with unresolved D. There are 13 residues in the CDR3. The germline V gene has CDR1 SGHAT and CDR2 FQNNGV. V was shortened by 5 bases and J by 3 bases, with 11 bases between the two germline ends. The CDR3 DNA reads as TGTGCCAGCAGCACTATCGGAAACTACGAGCAGTACTTC. Translating gives CASSTIGNYEQYF.

CDR3 in DNA: TGCGCCAGCAGCTTGGGGGCAGGGGAAAGCAACTATGGCTACACCTTC. This sequence encodes CASSLGAGESNYGYTF. The rearrangement joins TRBV5-1 to TRBJ1-2, with D possibly TRBD1 on 6 matching bases. The CDR3 runs 16 residues. V lost 0 bases and J lost 2, with 14 bases in between. CDR1 and CDR2 (germline): SGHRS, YFSETQ.

This clone has just a few counts. The chain joins TRBV25-1 to TRBJ1-1; D perhaps matches TRBD1 (5 bases). The CDR3 length is 15 residues. Trimming cost V 3 bases and J 1 base, with 12 bases left between them. Germline V CDR1 and CDR2: MGHDK, SYGVNS. The CDR3 sequence: CASSDTRQGNTEAFF. The CDR3 DNA reads TGTGCCAGCAGTGACACCCGGCAGGGGAACACTGAAGCTTTCTTT.

This clone was recorded a few times. The V and J genes are TRBV2 and TRBJ1-5; 8 nucleotides match TRBD1. Trimming removed 5 bases from V and 6 bases from J; junction bases left unmatched: 3. The CDR3 spans 13 residues. CDR1 and CDR2 (germline): SNHLY, FYNNEI. The CDR3 here is CASSIQGGQPQHF. Here the CDR3 DNA reads TGTGCCAGCAGTATACAGGGGGGTCAGCCCCAGCATTTT. The variable domain in full, with the rest retrieved from reference TRBV2 and TRBJ1-5, is EPEVTQTPSHQVTQMGQEVILRCVPISNHLYFYWYRQILGQKVEFLVSFYNNEISEKSEIFDDQFSVERPDGSNFTLKIRSTKLEDSAMYFCASSIQGGQPQHFGDGTRLSIL.

CDR3 sequence reads: CASSQDGVASGSNEQYF. CDR3 nucleotide sequence: TGCGCCAGCAGCCAAGATGGGGTGGCTAGCGGGAGTAACGAGCAGTACTTC. The chain joins TRBV4-3 to TRBJ2-7; 10 nucleotides align to TRBD2. The ends lost 0 bases at V and 5 bases at J; junction bases unmatched: 10. The CDR3 length is 17 residues. Germline V gene sequence: CDR1 LGHNA, CDR2 YSLEER.

The chain links TRBV7-3 to TRBJ2-1, with a weak D call TRBD2 (5 bases). Looked up from germline, CDR1 is SGHTA and CDR2 is FQGTGA. This CDR3 contains 15 residues. V gave up 5 bases and J gave up 2 bases, with 13 bases separating them. The CDR3: CASSANSGAYNEQFF. Here the CDR3 DNA reads TGTGCCAGCAGCGCAAATTCCGGGGCCTACAATGAGCAGTTCTTC.

The V call is TRBV7-6, the J call TRBJ2-2; D remains ambiguous. Trimming took 0 bases from V and 8 from J, leaving 7 bases between them. The CDR3 totals 13 residues. From germline, CDR1 is SGHVS and CDR2 FNYEAQ. The CDR3 is CASSLAPTGELFF. The CDR3 DNA reads TGTGCCAGCAGCTTAGCACCAACAGGGGAGCTGTTTTTT.